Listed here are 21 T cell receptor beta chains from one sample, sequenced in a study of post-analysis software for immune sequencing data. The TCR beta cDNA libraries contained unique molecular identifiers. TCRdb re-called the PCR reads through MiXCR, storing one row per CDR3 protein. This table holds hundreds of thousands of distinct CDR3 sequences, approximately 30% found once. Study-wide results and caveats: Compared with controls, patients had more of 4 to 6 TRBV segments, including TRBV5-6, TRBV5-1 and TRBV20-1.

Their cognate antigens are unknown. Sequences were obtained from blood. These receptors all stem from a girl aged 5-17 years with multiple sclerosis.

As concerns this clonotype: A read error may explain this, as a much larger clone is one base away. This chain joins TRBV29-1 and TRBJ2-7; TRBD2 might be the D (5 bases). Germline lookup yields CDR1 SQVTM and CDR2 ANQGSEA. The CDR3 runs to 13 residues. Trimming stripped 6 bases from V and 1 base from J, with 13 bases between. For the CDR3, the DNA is TGCAGCGTCATGGGAGCCCGATCCTACGAGCAGTACTTC. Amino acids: CSVMGARSYEQYF.

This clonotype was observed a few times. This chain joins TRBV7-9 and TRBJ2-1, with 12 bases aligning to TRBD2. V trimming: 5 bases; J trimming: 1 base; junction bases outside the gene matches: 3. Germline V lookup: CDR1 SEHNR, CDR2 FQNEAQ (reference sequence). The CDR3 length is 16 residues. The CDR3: CASSETSGRSYNEQFF. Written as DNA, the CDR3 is TGTGCCAGCAGCGAAACTAGCGGGAGGTCCTACAATGAGCAGTTCTTC. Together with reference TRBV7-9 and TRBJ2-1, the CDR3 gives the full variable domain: DTGVSQNPRHKITKRGQNVTFRCDPISEHNRLYWYRQTLGQGPEFLTYFQNEAQLEKSRLLSDRFSAERPKGSFSTLEIQRTEQGDSAMYLCASSETSGRSYNEQFFGPGTRLTVL.

The CDR3, as DNA: TGTGCCAGCAGTGAGCAGGGGGTCTCCTACAATGAGCAGTTCTTC. Translated: CASSEQGVSYNEQFF. J is TRBJ2-1 and V is TRBV2; 7 bases match TRBD1. With V trimmed by 3 bases and J by 0 bases, 2 bases remained unmatched. The CDR3 length is 15 residues. The germline CDR1 and CDR2 sequences are SNHLY and FYNNEI. The variable domain in full, with the rest retrieved from reference TRBV2 and TRBJ2-1, is EPEVTQTPSHQVTQMGQEVILRCVPISNHLYFYWYRQILGQKVEFLVSFYNNEISEKSEIFDDQFSVERPDGSNFTLKIRSTKLEDSAMYFCASSEQGVSYNEQFFGPGTRLTVL.

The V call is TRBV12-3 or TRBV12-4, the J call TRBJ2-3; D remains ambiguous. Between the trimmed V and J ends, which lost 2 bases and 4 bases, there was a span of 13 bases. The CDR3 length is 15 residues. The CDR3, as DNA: TGTGCCAGCAGTTTAAGGCCCGGAAAGGCAGATACGCAGTATTTT. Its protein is CASSLRPGKADTQYF.

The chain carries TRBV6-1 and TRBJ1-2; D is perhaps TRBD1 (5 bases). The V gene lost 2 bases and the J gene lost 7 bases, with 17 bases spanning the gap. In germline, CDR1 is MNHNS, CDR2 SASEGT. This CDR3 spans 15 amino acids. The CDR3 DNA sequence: TGTGCCAGCAGTGAAAGGCCCGGGGCCTCCGGTGGCTACACCTTC. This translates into CASSERPGASGGYTF.

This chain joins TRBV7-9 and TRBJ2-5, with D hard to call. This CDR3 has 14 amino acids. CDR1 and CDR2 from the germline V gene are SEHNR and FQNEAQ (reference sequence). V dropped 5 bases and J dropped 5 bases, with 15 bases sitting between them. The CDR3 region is CASSRPLVGETQYF. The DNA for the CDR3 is TGTGCCAGCAGCCGACCCCTGGTCGGGGAGACCCAGTACTTC.

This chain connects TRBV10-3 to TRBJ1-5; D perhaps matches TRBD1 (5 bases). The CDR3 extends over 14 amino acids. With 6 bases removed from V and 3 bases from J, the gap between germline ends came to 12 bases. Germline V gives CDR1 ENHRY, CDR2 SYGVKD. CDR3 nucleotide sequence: TGTGCCATCAGCCCTGACAGAATCAATCAGCCCCAGCATTTT. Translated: CAISPDRINQPQHF.

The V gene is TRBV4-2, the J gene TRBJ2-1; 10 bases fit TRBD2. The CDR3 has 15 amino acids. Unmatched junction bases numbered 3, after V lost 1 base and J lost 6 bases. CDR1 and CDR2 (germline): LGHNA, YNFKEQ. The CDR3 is CASSQVAGGLNEQFF. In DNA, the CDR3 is TGTGCCAGCAGCCAAGTAGCGGGGGGCCTCAATGAGCAGTTCTTC.

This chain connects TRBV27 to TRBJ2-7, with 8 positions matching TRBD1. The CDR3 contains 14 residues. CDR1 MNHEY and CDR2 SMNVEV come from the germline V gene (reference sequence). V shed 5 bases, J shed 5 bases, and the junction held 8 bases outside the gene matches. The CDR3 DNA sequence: TGTGCCAGCAGTCCCGAGACAGGGGTTAACGAGCAGTACTTC. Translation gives CASSPETGVNEQYF.

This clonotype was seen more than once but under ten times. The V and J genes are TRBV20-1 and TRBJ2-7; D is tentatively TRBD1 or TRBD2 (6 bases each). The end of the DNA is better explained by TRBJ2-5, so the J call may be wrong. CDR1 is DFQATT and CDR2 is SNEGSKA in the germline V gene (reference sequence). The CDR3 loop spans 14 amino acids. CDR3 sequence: CSATRLGGGETQYF. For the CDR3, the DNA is TGCAGTGCTACCCGACTAGGAGGGGGGGAGACCCAGTACTTC.

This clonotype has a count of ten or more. CDR3 sequence: CASSRASMSSYEQYF. For the CDR3, the DNA is TGTGCCAGCAGCCGGGCTTCAATGAGCTCCTACGAGCAGTACTTC. The genes are TRBV7-2 and TRBJ2-7, with no clear D. The CDR3 has 15 amino acids. Per the germline V gene, CDR1 is SGHTA and CDR2 is FQGNSA. Trimming removed 5 bases from V and 0 bases from J, with 14 bases in between.

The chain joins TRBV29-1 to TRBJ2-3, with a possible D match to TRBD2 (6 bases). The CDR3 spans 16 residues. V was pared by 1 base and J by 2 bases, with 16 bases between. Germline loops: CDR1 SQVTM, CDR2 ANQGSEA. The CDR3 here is CSVEGSRGWDTDTQYF. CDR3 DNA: TGCAGCGTTGAAGGTTCTCGGGGGTGGGACACAGATACGCAGTATTTT.

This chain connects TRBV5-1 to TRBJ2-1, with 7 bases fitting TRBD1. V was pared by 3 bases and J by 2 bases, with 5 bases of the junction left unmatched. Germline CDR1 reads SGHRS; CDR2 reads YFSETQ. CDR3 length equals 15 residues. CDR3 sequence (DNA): TGCGCCAGCAGCTCAGCCGGGACAGCCTACAATGAGCAGTTCTTC. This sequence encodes CASSSAGTAYNEQFF.

Here the CDR3 DNA reads TGTGCCAGCAGTGTCGATTGGCTATTGGGCACAGATACGCAGTATTTT. Translated, it gives CASSVDWLLGTDTQYF. This rearrangement joins TRBV25-1 to TRBJ2-3; D gene ambiguous. CDR1 is MGHDK and CDR2 is SYGVNS in the germline V gene. V was trimmed by 4 bases and J by 1 base, leaving 15 bases between them. The length of the CDR3 is 16 residues.

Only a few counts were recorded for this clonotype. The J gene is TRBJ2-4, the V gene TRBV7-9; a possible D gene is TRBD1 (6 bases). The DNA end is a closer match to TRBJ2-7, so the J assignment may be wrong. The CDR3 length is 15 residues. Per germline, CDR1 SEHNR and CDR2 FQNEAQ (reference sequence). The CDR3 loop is CASTPNSGESYEQYF. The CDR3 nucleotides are TGTGCCAGCACCCCCAATTCAGGGGAATCCTACGAGCAGTACTTC.

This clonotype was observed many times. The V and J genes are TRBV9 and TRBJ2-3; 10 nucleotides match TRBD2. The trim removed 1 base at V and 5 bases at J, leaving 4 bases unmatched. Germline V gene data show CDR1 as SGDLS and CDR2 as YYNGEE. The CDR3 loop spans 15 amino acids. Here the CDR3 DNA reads TGTGCCAGCAGCGTACTAGCGGGAGTAGGAGATACGCAGTATTTT. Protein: CASSVLAGVGDTQYF. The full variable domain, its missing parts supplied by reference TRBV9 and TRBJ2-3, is DSGVTQTPKHLITATGQRVTLRCSPRSGDLSVYWYQQSLDQGLQFLIQYYNGEERAKGNILERFSAQQFPDLHSELNLSSLELGDSALYFCASSVLAGVGDTQYFGPGTRLTVL.

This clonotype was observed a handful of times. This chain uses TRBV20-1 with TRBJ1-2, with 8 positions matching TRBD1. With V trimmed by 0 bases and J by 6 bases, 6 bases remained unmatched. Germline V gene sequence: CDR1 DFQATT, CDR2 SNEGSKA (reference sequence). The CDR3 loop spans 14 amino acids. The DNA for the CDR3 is TGCAGTGCTAGAGATCTGAACAGGGGGAATGGCTACACCTTC. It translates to CSARDLNRGNGYTF.

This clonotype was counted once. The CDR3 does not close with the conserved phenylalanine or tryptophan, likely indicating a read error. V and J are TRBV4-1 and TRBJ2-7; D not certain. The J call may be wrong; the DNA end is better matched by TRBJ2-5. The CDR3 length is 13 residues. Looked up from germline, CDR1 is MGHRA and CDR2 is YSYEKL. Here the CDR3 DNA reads TGCGCCAGCAGCCAAGTTCTTCGGGAGACCCAGTACTGC. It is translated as CASSQVLRETQYC.

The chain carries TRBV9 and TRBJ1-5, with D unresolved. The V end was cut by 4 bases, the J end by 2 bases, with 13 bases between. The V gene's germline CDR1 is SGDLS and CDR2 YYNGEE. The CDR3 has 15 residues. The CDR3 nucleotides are TGTGCCAGCAGCCTCGGTAGTAGTGGCAATCAGCCCCAGCATTTT. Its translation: CASSLGSSGNQPQHF.

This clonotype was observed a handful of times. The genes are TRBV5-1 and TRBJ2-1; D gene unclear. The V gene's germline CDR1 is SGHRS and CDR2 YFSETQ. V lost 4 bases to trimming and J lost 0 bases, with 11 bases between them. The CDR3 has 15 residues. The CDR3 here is CASSLHESSYNEQFF. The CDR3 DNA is TGCGCCAGCAGCCTACACGAGAGCTCCTACAATGAGCAGTTCTTC. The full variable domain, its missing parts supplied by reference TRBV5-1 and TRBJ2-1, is KAGVTQTPRYLIKTRGQQVTLSCSPISGHRSVSWYQQTPGQGLQFLFEYFSETQRNKGNFPGRFSGRQFSNSRSEMNVSTLELGDSALYLCASSLHESSYNEQFFGPGTRLTVL.

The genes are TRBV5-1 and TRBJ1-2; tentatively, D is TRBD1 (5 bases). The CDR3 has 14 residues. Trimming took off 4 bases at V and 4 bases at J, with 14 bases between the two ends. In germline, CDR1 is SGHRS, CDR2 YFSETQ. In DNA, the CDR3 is TGCGCCAGCAGCCAGGGAACAGGTCCCTATGGCTACACCTTC. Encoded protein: CASSQGTGPYGYTF.